Shown below are 32 T cell receptor beta chains from a single sample sequenced in a study of T cells in localized non-small cell lung cancer. The table came from immunoSEQ multiplex PCR; TCRdb's copy has only in-frame clones and leaves some out. In the table there are about 26,000 clones, less than 90% of which are singletons. This sample comprised peripheral blood, obtained before any cancer treatment. These receptors were taken from a female donor over 55 with stage II squamous cell lung carcinoma.

The rearrangement joins TRBV14 to TRBJ2-3, with a possible D match to TRBD1 (6 bases). The CDR3 runs 16 residues. Germline CDR1 SGHDN, CDR2 FVKESK. Trimming removed 1 base at V and 4 bases at J, with 15 bases between. The DNA of the CDR3 is TGTGCCAGCAGCCAAGGAACGAGGGGGTTCGCAGATACGCAGTATTTT. Its protein product is CASSQGTRGFADTQYF.

This chain joins TRBV27 and TRBJ1-3; D is uncertain. Trimming left V 0 bases short and J 4 bases short, with 7 bases between. The CDR3 consists of 14 residues. Germline V gives CDR1 MNHEY, CDR2 SMNVEV (reference sequence). The CDR3 loop reads CASSLSDQGNTIYF. Written as DNA, the CDR3 is TGTGCCAGCAGTTTATCGGACCAGGGAAACACCATATATTTT.

The chain joins TRBV9 to TRBJ2-4; unclear D gene. The CDR3 has 15 amino acids. Trimming pared 2 bases from V and 6 bases from J, leaving 15 bases between. Per germline, CDR1 SGDLS and CDR2 YYNGEE. CDR3 loop: CASSVGPDPLNIQYF. CDR3 nucleotide sequence: TGTGCCAGCAGCGTGGGCCCGGACCCCTTAAACATTCAGTACTTC.

CDR3 nucleotides: TGCGCCAGCAGCTTGGGACAGGCCCAAGAGACCCAGTACTTC. It is translated as CASSLGQAQETQYF. The chain employs TRBV5-1 and TRBJ2-5; possible D gene TRBD1, 6 bases. Germline lookup yields CDR1 SGHRS and CDR2 YFSETQ. The ends were cut back, 0 bases at V and 1 base at J, with 7 bases in the middle. The CDR3 runs 14 residues.

The V and J genes are TRBV5-6 and TRBJ1-1; D not certain. Per the germline V gene, CDR1 is SGHDT and CDR2 is YYEEEE. The CDR3 runs to 11 residues. V was clipped by 0 bases and J by 3 bases, with 0 bases between them. The CDR3 DNA reads TGTGCCAGCAGCTTGGACACTGAAGCTTTCTTT. It translates to CASSLDTEAFF.

This clone came up once. The V gene is TRBV9, the J gene TRBJ1-1; D uncertain. CDR1 and CDR2 from the germline V gene are SGDLS and YYNGEE. V lost 3 bases and J lost 0, with 9 bases in between. The CDR3 is 14 amino acids. The CDR3 DNA reads TGTGCCAGCAGCGCCCTGGGGATGAACACTGAAGCTTTCTTT. This translates into CASSALGMNTEAFF.

This chain joins TRBV19 and TRBJ1-4, with D possibly being TRBD1 (5 bases). Germline lookup yields CDR1 LNHDA and CDR2 SQIVND (reference sequence). The V gene lost 5 bases and the J gene lost 0 bases, with 7 bases spanning the gap. This CDR3 spans 14 amino acids. The CDR3 region is CASSGGPTNEKLFF. CDR3 DNA: TGTGCCAGTAGTGGGGGTCCAACTAATGAAAAACTGTTTTTT. Full variable domain (remainder filled in from reference TRBV19 and TRBJ1-4): DGGITQSPKYLFRKEGQNVTLSCEQNLNHDAMYWYRQDPGQGLRLIYYSQIVNDFQKGDIAEGYSVSREKKESFPLTVTSAQKNPTAFYLCASSGGPTNEKLFFGSGTQLSVL.

The chain employs TRBV6-1 and TRBJ1-1, with D perhaps matching TRBD1 (5 bases). CDR1 MNHNS and CDR2 SASEGT come from the germline V gene. CDR3 size: 14 residues. Trimming removed 3 bases from V and 8 bases from J, with 16 bases in between. The CDR3 is CASSESTGGLEAFF. The CDR3 bases are TGTGCCAGCAGTGAGAGCACGGGGGGTCTAGAAGCTTTCTTT.

CDR3 sequence: CASSSPGHYNSPLHF. For the CDR3, the DNA is TGTGCCAGCAGCTCGCCGGGTCACTATAATTCACCCCTCCACTTT. The chain joins TRBV5-5 to TRBJ1-6; the D is unclear. Germline lookup yields CDR1 SGHKS and CDR2 YYEKEE (reference sequence). The CDR3 length is 15 residues. V gave up 3 bases and J gave up 3 bases, with 10 bases separating them.

This clone was detected only once. The chain links TRBV30 to TRBJ1-4; 9 nucleotides align to TRBD1. V lost 3 bases, J lost 3 bases, and 8 bases stayed unmatched. CDR1 and CDR2 from the germline V gene are GTSNPN and SVGIG (reference sequence). The CDR3 is 16 residues long. CDR3 region: CAWRGQGGLANEKLFF. Here the CDR3 DNA reads TGTGCCTGGAGGGGACAGGGCGGACTAGCTAATGAAAAACTGTTTTTT.

The sample holds one count of this clone. The rearrangement uses TRBV5-5 and TRBJ1-1; TRBD1 matches 9 bases. Losses at the gene ends were 2 bases for V and 1 base for J; bases not matched to a gene: 6. The CDR3 loop spans 16 amino acids. The germline gives CDR1 SGHKS, CDR2 YYEKEE (reference sequence). DNA for the CDR3: TGTGCCAGCAGCTTTTCACCGGACAGGGGGAACACTGAAGCTTTCTTT. Its translation: CASSFSPDRGNTEAFF.

This chain joins TRBV27 and TRBJ2-1; TRBD2 matches at 13 bases. After removal of 8 bases from V and 6 bases from J, the junction contained 7 bases not matched to a gene. Germline CDR1 reads MNHEY; CDR2 reads SMNVEV (reference sequence). This CDR3 spans 15 amino acids. The CDR3 protein is CASSSGLAGVNEQFF. The CDR3 region has the DNA TGTGCCAGCTCCTCCGGACTAGCGGGAGTCAATGAGCAGTTCTTC.

The chain links TRBV28 to TRBJ1-4; no reliable D call. The CDR3 runs to 15 residues. In germline, CDR1 is MDHEN, CDR2 SYDVKM. With 5 bases removed from V and 0 bases from J, the gap between germline ends came to 10 bases. The CDR3 sequence is CASSRGITTNEKLFF. In nucleotides, the CDR3 is TGTGCCAGCAGTCGGGGTATCACAACTAATGAAAAACTGTTTTTT.

V and J are TRBV9 and TRBJ2-3, with unresolved D. Looked up from germline, CDR1 is SGDLS and CDR2 is YYNGEE. The V and J ends lost 0 bases and 1 base respectively, with 6 bases between them. The CDR3 contains 14 residues. The CDR3 DNA reads as TGTGCCAGCAGCGTAGATCTGGGCACAGATACGCAGTATTTT. Protein: CASSVDLGTDTQYF.

The chain joins TRBV5-1 to TRBJ1-2; no definite D call. The CDR3 is 14 residues long. V shed 0 bases and J shed 4 bases, with 10 bases lying between them. Per the germline V gene, CDR1 is SGHRS and CDR2 is YFSETQ. The CDR3 here is CASSLEVRTYGYTF. The CDR3 bases are TGCGCCAGCAGCTTGGAAGTCAGGACCTATGGCTACACCTTC.

This clone was counted a single time. The CDR3 DNA reads as TGTGCCAGCAGTACCTCCTACGAGCAGTACTTC. This encodes CASSTSYEQYF. The rearrangement uses TRBV27 and TRBJ2-7; no definite D call. From germline, CDR1 is MNHEY and CDR2 SMNVEV (reference sequence). V dropped 5 bases and J dropped 0 bases, with 2 bases sitting between them. This CDR3 has 11 amino acids.

The rearrangement joins TRBV6-1 to TRBJ2-1, with 12 bases aligning to TRBD1. In germline, CDR1 is MNHNS, CDR2 SASEGT. The CDR3 sequence is 15 residues long. The V segment lost 6 bases and the J segment 10 bases; nucleotides outside the gene matches: 10. CDR3 residues: CASSLQGTGGREQFF. DNA for the CDR3: TGTGCCAGCAGCCTTCAGGGGACAGGGGGCCGGGAGCAGTTCTTC.

The chain employs TRBV11-2 and TRBJ2-2; D possibly corresponds to TRBD2 (6 bases). The germline V and J ends were trimmed by 7 bases and 4 bases, with 19 bases remaining between them. This CDR3 contains 16 residues. Germline V gene data show CDR1 as SGHAT and CDR2 as FQNNGV. The CDR3 DNA sequence: TGTGCCAGCATCCCCCAACCGGGACTCATCACCGGGGAGCTGTTTTTT. This encodes CASIPQPGLITGELFF.

There are a few counts of this clone. The chain recombines TRBV29-1 with TRBJ2-1; no reliable D call. Trimming took off 4 bases at V and 6 bases at J, with 16 bases between the two ends. Germline assignment: CDR1 SQVTM and CDR2 ANQGSEA. The CDR3 runs 14 residues. The CDR3 here is CSVGSQTVVNEQFF. The CDR3 DNA reads TGCAGCGTTGGAAGTCAGACGGTTGTCAATGAGCAGTTCTTC.

This chain uses TRBV7-9 with TRBJ2-1; D may correspond to TRBD1 or TRBD2 (5 bases each). V was cut by 6 bases and J by 8 bases, with 17 bases left in between. The germline V gene encodes CDR1 SEHNR and CDR2 FQNEAQ (reference sequence). This CDR3 contains 14 residues. The CDR3 nucleotides are TGTGCCAGCAGTTCCGGGACCAGGTGGTATGAGCAGTTCTTC. Protein sequence: CASSSGTRWYEQFF.

This clone was detected a few times. This sequence joins TRBV4-3 and TRBJ1-3; D is possibly TRBD1 (5 bases). This CDR3 comprises 15 residues. V lost 2 bases, J lost 7 bases, and 15 bases lay in between. Germline CDR1 reads LGHNA; CDR2 reads YSLEER. This CDR3 is CASSQPSGGLNTIYF. The DNA of the CDR3 is TGCGCCAGCAGCCAACCGTCGGGGGGTTTGAACACCATATATTTT.

The chain recombines TRBV27 with TRBJ1-1; 11 bases line up with TRBD1. Germline V gene lookup returns CDR1 MNHEY and CDR2 SMNVEV (reference sequence). CDR3 size: 14 residues. Trimming took 6 bases from V and 5 from J; bases not matched to a gene: 5. The CDR3 region has the DNA TGTGCCAGCAGCACCGGGACAGGGGGGACTGAAGCTTTCTTT. This gives the protein CASSTGTGGTEAFF.

DNA of the CDR3: TGTGCCAGCAGCACACAGGGGGGACAAAATAATTCACCCCTCCACTTT. Protein sequence: CASSTQGGQNNSPLHF. This chain links TRBV9 with TRBJ1-6; TRBD1 agrees at 8 bases. The CDR3 spans 16 residues. After removal of 4 bases from V and 5 bases from J, the junction contained 8 bases not matched to a gene. The germline V gene has CDR1 SGDLS and CDR2 YYNGEE. Full variable domain (remainder filled in from reference TRBV9 and TRBJ1-6): DSGVTQTPKHLITATGQRVTLRCSPRSGDLSVYWYQQSLDQGLQFLIQYYNGEERAKGNILERFSAQQFPDLHSELNLSSLELGDSALYFCASSTQGGQNNSPLHFGNGTRLTVT.

This chain uses TRBV11-2 with TRBJ2-1; a weak D match, TRBD1 (6 bases). CDR3 length equals 16 residues. Germline-derived CDR1 and CDR2 are SGHAT and FQNNGV. V lost 1 base, J lost 1 base, and 11 bases lay in between. In DNA form, the CDR3 reads TGTGCCAGCAGCTTAGGGGGCAGGGGATCCTACAATGAGCAGTTCTTC. This codes for CASSLGGRGSYNEQFF.

The gene calls are TRBV6-5 and TRBJ1-1; the D gene is possibly TRBD1 (5 bases). This CDR3 is 15 amino acids long. The ends were cut back, 10 bases at V and 2 bases at J, with 20 bases in the middle. The germline V gene has CDR1 MNHEY and CDR2 SVGAGI. The CDR3 is CATYRHQGGNTEAFF. In DNA, the CDR3 is TGTGCCACCTATCGACATCAGGGTGGAAACACTGAAGCTTTCTTT.

CDR3 protein: CASSPRAAATNEKLFF. CDR3 in DNA: TGTGCCAGCTCACCACGGGCGGCTGCAACTAATGAAAAACTGTTTTTT. This sequence joins TRBV18 and TRBJ1-4, with D unclear. V dropped 1 base and J dropped 0 bases, with 9 bases sitting between them. CDR3 length: 16 residues. The V gene's germline CDR1 is KGHSH and CDR2 LQKENI. Drawing the rest from reference TRBV18 and TRBJ1-4, the complete variable domain is NAGVMQNPRHLVRRRGQEARLRCSPMKGHSHVYWYRQLPEEGLKFMVYLQKENIIDESGMPKERFSAEFPKEGPSILRIQQVVRGDSAAYFCASSPRAAATNEKLFFGSGTQLSVL.

The genes are TRBV6-5 and TRBJ2-7; weak D call: TRBD2 (6 bases). Germline V gene data show CDR1 as MNHEY and CDR2 as SVGAGI. This CDR3 comprises 15 residues. The germline V and J ends were trimmed by 0 bases and 4 bases, with 13 bases remaining between them. The CDR3 DNA follows: TGTGCCAGCAGTTACTCGATGACGGGGGATTACGAGCAGTACTTC. Its translation is CASSYSMTGDYEQYF.

This rearrangement joins TRBV7-9 to TRBJ1-2; D is unresolved. Trimming stripped 4 bases from V and 8 bases from J, with 14 bases between. Germline V gene data show CDR1 as SEHNR and CDR2 as FQNEAQ (reference sequence). The CDR3 has 13 residues. The CDR3 DNA sequence: TGTGCCAGCAGCTCCAGCTCTTTGTACGGCTACACCTTC. Encoded protein: CASSSSSLYGYTF.

V is TRBV19 and J is TRBJ1-3; possible D gene TRBD1, 5 bases. This CDR3 is 14 amino acids long. The V end was cut by 7 bases, the J end by 4 bases, with 14 bases between. CDR1 is LNHDA, CDR2 SQIVND, per germline (reference sequence). The CDR3 loop reads CASIDKGSGNTIYF. The DNA of the CDR3 is TGTGCCAGTATCGACAAGGGGAGCGGAAACACCATATATTTT.

The CDR3 DNA reads as TGTGCCAGCAGTCCCACCTCAGGGACTGGCTACACCTTC. Encoded protein: CASSPTSGTGYTF. The gene calls are TRBV6-6 and TRBJ1-2; perhaps TRBD1 as D (5 bases). V lost 5 bases, J lost 7 bases, and 14 bases lay in between. Germline V lookup: CDR1 MNHNY, CDR2 SVGAGI (reference sequence). The CDR3 totals 13 residues.

The chain uses TRBV11-3 and TRBJ2-5; 10 bases line up with TRBD1. The J call may be wrong; the DNA end is better matched by TRBJ2-7. This CDR3 spans 15 amino acids. Germline loops: CDR1 SGHNT, CDR2 YENEEA. CDR3 DNA: TGTGCCAGCAGCCAAGCCGGGACAGGGGTGCACGAGCAGTACTTC. As protein: CASSQAGTGVHEQYF.

J is TRBJ2-1 and V is TRBV13; no reliable D call. Germline CDR1 is PRHDT and CDR2 is FYEKMQ (reference sequence). CDR3 length equals 11 residues. V lost 6 bases and J lost 8, with 8 bases in between. Here the CDR3 DNA reads TGTGCCAGCAGGCGCAAAGATGAGCAGTTCTTC. Amino acids: CASRRKDEQFF.